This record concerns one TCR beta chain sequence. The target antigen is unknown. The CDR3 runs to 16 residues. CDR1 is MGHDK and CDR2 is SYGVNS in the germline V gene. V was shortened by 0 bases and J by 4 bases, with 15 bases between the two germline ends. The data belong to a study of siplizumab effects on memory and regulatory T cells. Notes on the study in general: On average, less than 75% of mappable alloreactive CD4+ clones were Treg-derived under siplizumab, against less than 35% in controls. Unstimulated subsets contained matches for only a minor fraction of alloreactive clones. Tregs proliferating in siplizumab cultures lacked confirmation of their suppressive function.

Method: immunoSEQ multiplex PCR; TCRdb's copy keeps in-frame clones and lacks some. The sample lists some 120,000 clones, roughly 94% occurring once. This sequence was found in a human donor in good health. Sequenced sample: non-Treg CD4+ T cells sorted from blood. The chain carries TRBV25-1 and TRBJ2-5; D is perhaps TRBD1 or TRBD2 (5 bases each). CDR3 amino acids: CASSEYSGSGGETQYF. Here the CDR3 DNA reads TGTGCCAGCAGTGAATATTCGGGGAGTGGGGGAGAGACCCAGTACTTC.